The 27 T cell receptor beta chains below come from one sample, sequenced in a study of OX40 agonist ivuxolimab in advanced cancers. Data came from immunoSEQ multiplex PCR; TCRdb stores just in-frame clones and leaves some out. The repertoire holds approximately 60,000 clones, with 80% to 85% as singletons. The specimen was CD4+ or CD8+ T cells sorted from blood, collected in a trial of the OX40 agonist ivuxolimab. All receptors come from an adult with an advanced solid tumor such as melanoma, head and neck, liver or kidney cancer.

The rearrangement uses TRBV18 and TRBJ2-3; tentative D call: TRBD2 (6 bases). Germline values: CDR1 KGHSH, CDR2 LQKENI. This CDR3 is 12 amino acids long. The V and J ends lost 6 bases and 5 bases respectively, with 9 bases between them. CDR3: CASSDYQDTQYF. DNA for the CDR3: TGTGCCAGCTCGGACTACCAAGATACGCAGTATTTT. The full variable domain, with the rest looked up from reference TRBV18 and TRBJ2-3, is NAGVMQNPRHLVRRRGQEARLRCSPMKGHSHVYWYRQLPEEGLKFMVYLQKENIIDESGMPKERFSAEFPKEGPSILRIQQVVRGDSAAYFCASSDYQDTQYFGPGTRLTVL.

In its sample, this clone ranks as medium-sized. The V gene is TRBV4-1, the J gene TRBJ1-2, with a tentative D call TRBD1 (6 bases). Trimming took off 0 bases at V and 4 bases at J, with 15 bases between the two ends. The CDR3 runs to 16 residues. Germline lookup yields CDR1 MGHRA and CDR2 YSYEKL. The CDR3 reads CASSQDSWGPGYGYTF. The CDR3 DNA reads TGCGCCAGCAGCCAAGATAGCTGGGGGCCGGGCTATGGCTACACCTTC.

This sequence joins TRBV5-1 and TRBJ2-3, with 11 bases that match TRBD2. In germline, CDR1 is SGHRS, CDR2 YFSETQ. The length of the CDR3 is 17 residues. V was clipped by 1 base and J by 2 bases; unmatched bases: 6. CDR3 nucleotide sequence: TGCGCCAGCAGCTTGAACCTAGCGGGGGGACACACAGATACGCAGTATTTT. As protein: CASSLNLAGGHTDTQYF.

This clone was seen more than once but under ten times. The chain links TRBV4-2 to TRBJ1-2; D gene ambiguous. CDR3 length: 16 amino acids. Looked up from germline, CDR1 is LGHNA and CDR2 is YNFKEQ. Deletions cut 5 bases from V and 6 bases from J, with 22 bases between. The CDR3 loop is CASSYETVTGSHGYTF. In nucleotides, the CDR3 is TGTGCCAGCAGCTATGAGACGGTAACCGGGAGTCATGGCTACACCTTC.

This chain uses TRBV5-1 with TRBJ1-1, with unresolved D. The length of the CDR3 is 14 residues. Germline lookup yields CDR1 SGHRS and CDR2 YFSETQ. Trimming pared 0 bases from V and 1 base from J, leaving 7 bases between. This chain's CDR3 is CASSLDGPNTEAFF. The DNA of the CDR3 is TGCGCCAGCAGCTTGGACGGACCGAACACTGAAGCTTTCTTT.

This clone came up once. The chain links TRBV9 to TRBJ2-2; TRBD2 is a possible D gene (5 bases). The CDR3 covers 17 residues. V was pared by 0 bases and J by 0 bases, with 12 bases between. Germline CDR1 reads SGDLS; CDR2 reads YYNGEE. The CDR3 region has the DNA TGTGCCAGCAGCGTAGGGGGTAGCGCCACGAACACCGGGGAGCTGTTTTTT. It translates to CASSVGGSATNTGELFF.

The chain combines TRBV6-6 with TRBJ1-6, with 7 bases aligning to TRBD1. Germline lookup yields CDR1 MNHNY and CDR2 SVGAGI (reference sequence). The CDR3 runs 16 residues. V was pared by 4 bases and J by 3 bases, with 6 bases of the junction left unmatched. This CDR3 is CASSSLGDSYNSPLHF. CDR3 sequence (DNA): TGTGCCAGCAGTTCCCTCGGGGACAGCTATAATTCACCCCTCCACTTT.

The chain combines TRBV7-3 with TRBJ2-5; D is perhaps TRBD2 (5 bases). The CDR3 contains 13 residues. Germline CDR1 is SGHTA and CDR2 is FQGTGA. V was shortened by 6 bases and J by 2 bases, with 10 bases between the two germline ends. The CDR3 sequence: CASSRTGQETQYF. CDR3 bases: TGTGCCAGCAGTCGGACGGGACAAGAGACCCAGTACTTC.

V is TRBV20-1 and J is TRBJ1-1; unclear D gene. This CDR3 spans 10 amino acids. Trimming removed 7 bases at V and 2 bases at J, with 5 bases between. Germline V gives CDR1 DFQATT, CDR2 SNEGSKA (reference sequence). The CDR3 region has the DNA TGCAGTGGCCTCAACACTGAAGCTTTCTTT. It yields the protein CSGLNTEAFF.

The V gene is TRBV5-1, the J gene TRBJ2-5; D not resolved. Trimming left V 0 bases short and J 5 bases short, with 11 bases between. Looked up from germline, CDR1 is SGHRS and CDR2 is YFSETQ. CDR3 size: 14 residues. The CDR3 spells CASSLVVGDETQYF. Here the CDR3 DNA reads TGCGCCAGCAGCTTGGTGGTCGGCGATGAGACCCAGTACTTC.

The chain has TRBV10-3 and TRBJ1-4; TRBD1 agrees at 9 bases. V shed 4 bases, J shed 5 bases, and the junction held 2 bases outside the gene matches. Germline values: CDR1 ENHRY, CDR2 SYGVKD. The CDR3 is 14 residues long. The CDR3 loop reads CAISGDRANEKLFF. CDR3 sequence (DNA): TGTGCCATCAGTGGGGACAGGGCCAATGAAAAACTGTTTTTT.

The rearrangement uses TRBV5-6 and TRBJ1-1, with 7 nucleotides matching TRBD1. Germline V gene sequence: CDR1 SGHDT, CDR2 YYEEEE. The CDR3 contains 12 residues. With V trimmed by 3 bases and J by 9 bases, 5 bases remained unmatched. CDR3 DNA: TGTGCCAGCAGCTGGGGGGACAGTAAAGCTTTCTTT. This encodes CASSWGDSKAFF.

The rearrangement links TRBV6-6 to TRBJ2-3; TRBD2 agrees at 9 bases. V gave up 6 bases and J gave up 2 bases; unmatched junction bases: 9. The CDR3 is 16 amino acids. Germline V CDR1 and CDR2: MNHNY, SVGAGI (reference sequence). CDR3 sequence (DNA): TGTGCCAGCAGACGCAGGGCGGGGGGGACCACAGATACGCAGTATTTT. Translated, it gives CASRRRAGGTTDTQYF.

The CDR3 bases are TGTGCCAGCAGCCAAGAAACCGGGGGTGATCAGCCCCAGCATTTT. Translated: CASSQETGGDQPQHF. The V gene is TRBV4-2, the J gene TRBJ1-5; possibly TRBD1 for D (5 bases). The germline gives CDR1 LGHNA, CDR2 YNFKEQ. The ends were cut back, 0 bases at V and 5 bases at J, with 11 bases in the middle. This CDR3 has 15 residues.

This chain connects TRBV27 to TRBJ1-2; maybe TRBD1 (6 bases). The length of the CDR3 is 12 residues. The V and J ends lost 4 bases and 7 bases respectively, with 10 bases between them. In germline, CDR1 is MNHEY, CDR2 SMNVEV (reference sequence). This CDR3 reads CASSSSGVGYTF. CDR3 in DNA: TGTGCCAGCAGTTCCTCAGGGGTTGGCTACACCTTC.

The rearrangement uses TRBV6-4 and TRBJ2-6; TRBD1 matches 7 bases. Germline CDR1 and CDR2: MRHNA and SNTAGT. This CDR3 has 16 amino acids. V dropped 4 bases and J dropped 2; count of bases not matched to a gene: 5. The CDR3 DNA is TGTGCCAGCAGTGCCGGACAGGACCCTGGGGCCAACGTCCTGACTTTC. Its protein product is CASSAGQDPGANVLTF.

The CDR3 DNA sequence: TGCAGCGTTGTTCGGGAGGACAATGAGCAGTTCTTC. It codes for CSVVREDNEQFF. This chain links TRBV29-1 with TRBJ2-1; 7 bases fit TRBD2. The CDR3 loop spans 12 amino acids. In germline, CDR1 is SQVTM, CDR2 ANQGSEA. With V trimmed by 4 bases and J by 5 bases, 2 bases remained unmatched.

The rearrangement links TRBV7-2 to TRBJ2-3, with 9 nucleotides matching TRBD1. Germline V gives CDR1 SGHTA, CDR2 FQGNSA. CDR3 length equals 14 residues. V trimming: 5 bases; J trimming: 5 bases; junction bases outside the gene matches: 5. The CDR3 sequence: CASSRQGVRDTQYF. CDR3 DNA sequence: TGTGCCAGCAGCCGACAGGGGGTAAGAGATACGCAGTATTTT. The complete variable domain, with remaining parts taken from reference TRBV7-2 and TRBJ2-3, reads GAGVSQSPSNKVTEKGKDVELRCDPISGHTALYWYRQSLGQGLEFLIYFQGNSAPDKSGLPSDRFSAERTGGSVSTLTIQRTQQEDSAVYLCASSRQGVRDTQYFGPGTRLTVL.

This rearrangement joins TRBV7-2 to TRBJ1-1; D is unresolved. Between the trimmed V and J ends, which lost 1 base and 11 bases, there was a span of 11 bases. The CDR3 runs to 12 residues. Germline CDR1 is SGHTA and CDR2 is FQGNSA. The CDR3 DNA reads TGTGCCAGCAGCTTAGGAATGGTTGGGGCTTTCTTT. Amino acid sequence: CASSLGMVGAFF.

The chain carries TRBV7-9 and TRBJ1-2, with 11 positions matching TRBD1. The CDR3 sequence is 14 residues long. The ends lost 8 bases at V and 4 bases at J; junction bases unmatched: 6. The germline V gene has CDR1 SEHNR and CDR2 FQNEAQ (reference sequence). The CDR3 DNA follows: TGTGCCAGCGGGACAGGGGGGACGGGCTATGGCTACACCTTC. Protein sequence: CASGTGGTGYGYTF.

The V and J genes are TRBV6-5 and TRBJ2-7; 9 bases align to TRBD1. The V gene's germline CDR1 is MNHEY and CDR2 SVGAGI. The length of the CDR3 is 14 residues. Trimming removed 0 bases from V and 3 bases from J; junction bases left unmatched: 0. The CDR3 loop is CASSYSTGGYEQYF. DNA for the CDR3: TGTGCCAGCAGTTACTCGACAGGGGGCTACGAGCAGTACTTC.

The chain combines TRBV19 with TRBJ1-5; 8 positions agree with TRBD1. Germline V gives CDR1 LNHDA, CDR2 SQIVND (reference sequence). The CDR3 runs to 15 residues. With V trimmed by 7 bases and J by 5 bases, 10 bases remained unmatched. The CDR3 sequence is CASTRTGTGDQPQHF. Written as DNA, the CDR3 is TGTGCCAGTACCAGAACCGGGACAGGAGATCAGCCCCAGCATTTT.

V is TRBV30 and J is TRBJ1-5; maybe TRBD1 (5 bases). V was pared by 0 bases and J by 4 bases, with 10 bases between. The CDR3 is made up of 14 amino acids. Germline CDR1 is GTSNPN and CDR2 is SVGIG (reference sequence). CDR3 coding DNA: TGTGCCTGGAGTGTTGTTCAGGGAAATCAGCCCCAGCATTTT. Residues: CAWSVVQGNQPQHF.

Notes on this clone: A much larger clone sits a single nucleotide away, making a read error possible. The V call is TRBV5-4, the J call TRBJ2-7; TRBD2 matches 7 bases. The CDR3 runs 15 residues. Germline V gene lookup returns CDR1 SGHNT and CDR2 YYREEE (reference sequence). CDR3 region: CASSLAASGPYGQYF. The CDR3 region has the DNA TGTGCCAGCAGCTTGGCCGCTAGCGGACCCTACGGGCAGTACTTC.

This chain uses TRBV6-1 with TRBJ1-5, with D tentatively TRBD1 (5 bases). Germline V CDR1 and CDR2: MNHNS, SASEGT. This CDR3 has 15 amino acids. V lost 5 bases and J 1 base, leaving 12 bases between the germline ends. DNA of the CDR3: TGTGCCAGCAGTTTAGGGGCTGTCAGCAATCAGCCCCAGCATTTT. Translating gives CASSLGAVSNQPQHF.

This chain links TRBV2 with TRBJ2-7; 12 bases agree with TRBD1. Trimming removed 5 bases from V and 7 bases from J; junction bases left unmatched: 9. CDR3 size: 15 residues. The germline V gene has CDR1 SNHLY and CDR2 FYNNEI. The CDR3 here is CASSSPGQGAGEQYF. The CDR3 DNA reads TGTGCCAGCAGTTCCCCGGGACAGGGGGCGGGAGAGCAGTACTTC.

The gene calls are TRBV9 and TRBJ2-1, with a weak D call TRBD1 (6 bases). The CDR3 spans 15 residues. The germline V gene has CDR1 SGDLS and CDR2 YYNGEE. V lost 3 bases to trimming and J lost 3 bases, with 13 bases between them. The chain's CDR3 is CASSAQGQSYNEQFF. The CDR3 DNA is TGTGCCAGCAGCGCCCAGGGGCAGAGCTACAATGAGCAGTTCTTC.